A single sample is the source of the 26 T cell receptor beta chains below, sequenced in a study of a mutant IDH1 vaccine in newly diagnosed glioma. Stated time point: baseline, week 1 (first vaccination visit). Sample treatment: pre-vaccination baseline after standard-of-care therapy. The table came from immunoSEQ multiplex PCR; TCRdb's copy has only in-frame clones and leaves some out. Found here are over 45,000 clones, 75% to 95% of them singletons; the top ten hold about 2.7%. This material consisted of PBMCs, taken from a glioma patient treated with radiotherapy, temozolomide or both. The receptors shown here come from a man aged 45-60 years with glioma.

This clone was counted a single time. The chain joins TRBV7-6 to TRBJ1-5; possible D gene TRBD1, 5 bases. The germline V gene has CDR1 SGHVS and CDR2 FNYEAQ. Between the trimmed V and J ends, which lost 1 base and 5 bases, there was a span of 15 bases. The CDR3 totals 16 residues. CDR3 region: CASSLEGTGSDQPQHF. The DNA for the CDR3 is TGTGCCAGCAGCTTAGAGGGGACGGGTTCGGATCAGCCCCAGCATTTT.

This clone was detected once. V gene TRBV5-4 combines with J gene TRBJ2-7; 7 bases match TRBD2. The V gene end was trimmed by 4 bases and the J gene end by 0 bases; junction bases not matched to a gene: 10. Germline values: CDR1 SGHNT, CDR2 YYREEE (reference sequence). This CDR3 has 16 amino acids. CDR3 bases: TGTGCCAGCAGCCCCGCCGGGGGGAGCAGCTCCTACGAGCAGTACTTC. Encoded protein: CASSPAGGSSSYEQYF.

J is TRBJ2-4 and V is TRBV6-5; tentative D call: TRBD2 (5 bases). Trimming stripped 2 bases from V and 0 bases from J, with 11 bases between. This CDR3 is 16 amino acids long. Per germline, CDR1 MNHEY and CDR2 SVGAGI. This CDR3 reads CASSYGQTIAKNIQYF. The CDR3 region has the DNA TGTGCCAGCAGTTACGGGCAGACTATAGCCAAAAACATTCAGTACTTC.

The V gene is TRBV30, the J gene TRBJ1-2; the match to TRBD1 covers 7 bases. The trim removed 2 bases at V and 4 bases at J, leaving 4 bases unmatched. There are 13 residues in the CDR3. The germline V gene has CDR1 GTSNPN and CDR2 SVGIG (reference sequence). The DNA for the CDR3 is TGTGCCTGGAGTCGGGACAGACCCTATGGCTACACCTTC. Protein sequence: CAWSRDRPYGYTF.

V gene TRBV19 combines with J gene TRBJ1-5, with D possibly being TRBD1 (6 bases). In germline, CDR1 is LNHDA, CDR2 SQIVND (reference sequence). V gave up 2 bases and J gave up 8 bases, with 13 bases separating them. The CDR3 extends over 14 amino acids. The CDR3 bases are TGTGCCAGTAGTATAAGCGAGGGGGGAAAGCCCCAGCATTTT. This translates into CASSISEGGKPQHF.

Only a few counts were recorded for this clone. The chain joins TRBV7-9 to TRBJ2-7; a weak D match, TRBD1 (5 bases). The CDR3 is 15 amino acids. V lost 0 bases and J 3 bases, leaving 12 bases between the germline ends. The germline V gene encodes CDR1 SEHNR and CDR2 FQNEAQ (reference sequence). CDR3 nucleotide sequence: TGTGCCAGCAGCTTAGCGCCAGGGCTGAACTACGAGCAGTACTTC. Protein: CASSLAPGLNYEQYF.

The chain recombines TRBV29-1 with TRBJ1-1, with D unresolved. The germline V and J ends were trimmed by 7 bases and 0 bases, with 12 bases remaining between them. This CDR3 spans 13 amino acids. The germline V gene has CDR1 SQVTM and CDR2 ANQGSEA. CDR3 sequence: CSATLGMNTEAFF. CDR3 bases: TGCAGCGCCACCCTTGGCATGAACACTGAAGCTTTCTTT.

The V and J genes are TRBV4-1 and TRBJ2-7, with D hard to call. The germline V and J ends were trimmed by 1 base and 3 bases, with 10 bases remaining between them. This CDR3 is built from 14 residues. CDR1 and CDR2 from the germline V gene are MGHRA and YSYEKL. CDR3 sequence reads: CASSQGQVNYEQYF. In DNA form, the CDR3 reads TGCGCCAGCAGCCAAGGACAAGTCAACTACGAGCAGTACTTC.

V is TRBV2 and J is TRBJ1-3; the D is unclear. Germline V gene sequence: CDR1 SNHLY, CDR2 FYNNEI. V lost 4 bases and J 0 bases, leaving 7 bases between the germline ends. The CDR3 sequence is 14 residues long. The chain's CDR3 is CASSGVSSGNTIYF. The CDR3 DNA reads as TGTGCCAGCAGTGGTGTTAGCTCTGGAAACACCATATATTTT.

This clone is a singleton in its sample. The J gene is TRBJ2-6, the V gene TRBV5-4; 8 bases map to TRBD1. This CDR3 contains 17 residues. In germline, CDR1 is SGHNT, CDR2 YYREEE (reference sequence). V shed 6 bases and J 0 bases; nucleotides not matched to a gene: 8. The CDR3 loop reads CASNPPRGHSGANVLTF. The CDR3 DNA follows: TGTGCCAGCAACCCCCCCAGGGGGCACTCTGGGGCCAACGTCCTGACTTTC. The full variable domain, its missing parts supplied by reference TRBV5-4 and TRBJ2-6, is ETGVTQSPTHLIKTRGQQVTLRCSSQSGHNTVSWYQQALGQGPQFIFQYYREEENGRGNFPPRFSGLQFPNYSSELNVNALELDDSALYLCASNPPRGHSGANVLTFGAGSRLTVL.

This clone appeared a single time. V and J are TRBV7-9 and TRBJ1-4; possible D gene TRBD1, 5 bases. The CDR3 has 13 amino acids. V lost 8 bases, J lost 6 bases, and 13 bases lay in between. Germline V gene sequence: CDR1 SEHNR, CDR2 FQNEAQ (reference sequence). The CDR3 nucleotides read TGTGCCAGCCGTTGGGGGGGAGATGAAAAACTGTTTTTT. Protein: CASRWGGDEKLFF.

The J gene is TRBJ1-3, the V gene TRBV7-9, with TRBD1 matching over 9 bases. With V trimmed by 5 bases and J by 2 bases, 1 base remained unmatched. Germline lookup yields CDR1 SEHNR and CDR2 FQNEAQ (reference sequence). The CDR3 is 14 amino acids. CDR3 in DNA: TGTGCCAGCAGCCGGACAGGGGCTGGAAACACCATATATTTT. It yields the protein CASSRTGAGNTIYF.

The V call is TRBV6-1, the J call TRBJ2-3; D not certain. Germline V gives CDR1 MNHNS, CDR2 SASEGT. Deletions cut 11 bases from V and 4 bases from J, with 10 bases between. The CDR3 has 11 residues. CDR3 DNA sequence: TGTGCCGGGCGAGAGGCAGATACGCAGTATTTT. Encoded protein: CAGREADTQYF.

The J gene is TRBJ2-1, the V gene TRBV7-9; 9 bases map to TRBD2. Germline CDR1 SEHNR, CDR2 FQNEAQ (reference sequence). V lost 2 bases and J lost 10; bases outside the gene matches: 12. The CDR3 consists of 16 residues. The CDR3 nucleotides read TGTGCCAGCAGCTTATTAGGGCTAGCGGGAATCGGGGAGCAGTTCTTC. This codes for CASSLLGLAGIGEQFF.

The chain employs TRBV7-2 and TRBJ2-5, with 9 bases that match TRBD2. After removal of 2 bases from V and 9 bases from J, the junction contained 13 bases not matched to a gene. CDR3 length equals 16 residues. CDR1 SGHTA and CDR2 FQGNSA come from the germline V gene. CDR3 coding DNA: TGTGCCAGCAGCTTATATGCTAGCGGGGTGAGTTCGCCCCAGTACTTC. Translating gives CASSLYASGVSSPQYF.

The chain carries TRBV30 and TRBJ2-2; D unclear. The CDR3 is 12 amino acids. Trimming took 1 base from V and 5 from J, leaving 5 bases between them. Germline-derived CDR1 and CDR2 are GTSNPN and SVGIG (reference sequence). The CDR3 sequence is CAWSAGTGELFF. CDR3 DNA: TGTGCCTGGAGTGCCGGGACCGGGGAGCTGTTTTTT.

The chain employs TRBV5-4 and TRBJ1-6; 7 positions agree with TRBD1. V lost 0 bases to trimming and J lost 18 bases; unmatched junction nucleotides: 6. This CDR3 has 12 amino acids. Germline V gene sequence: CDR1 SGHNT, CDR2 YYREEE (reference sequence). CDR3 in amino acids: CASSLEGQRSHF. The DNA for the CDR3 is TGTGCCAGCAGCTTGGAGGGACAGCGGTCCCACTTT.

The chain links TRBV7-6 to TRBJ1-5; 9 bases line up with TRBD1. Germline V lookup: CDR1 SGHVS, CDR2 FNYEAQ. The ends lost 4 bases at V and 4 bases at J; junction bases unmatched: 8. This CDR3 comprises 16 residues. The CDR3 region is CASSSQPQGANQPQHF. DNA for the CDR3: TGTGCCAGCAGCTCGCAACCACAGGGGGCTAATCAGCCCCAGCATTTT.

The chain recombines TRBV28 with TRBJ1-1; unclear D gene. Germline V CDR1 and CDR2: MDHEN, SYDVKM. V dropped 6 bases and J dropped 2 bases, with 7 bases sitting between them. The length of the CDR3 is 12 residues. In DNA, the CDR3 is TGTGCCAGCAGCCTGATCAACACTGAAGCTTTCTTT. The encoded protein is CASSLINTEAFF.

The genes are TRBV19 and TRBJ1-5; a weak D match, TRBD1 (6 bases). There are 14 residues in the CDR3. The V and J ends lost 5 bases and 3 bases respectively, with 11 bases between them. Germline V CDR1 and CDR2: LNHDA, SQIVND (reference sequence). CDR3: CASSSGQLNQPQHF. DNA for the CDR3: TGTGCCAGTAGTTCTGGACAGCTCAATCAGCCCCAGCATTTT.

V is TRBV29-1 and J is TRBJ2-7; 9 nucleotides line up with TRBD2. The ends lost 1 base at V and 1 base at J; junction bases unmatched: 11. Germline V gene sequence: CDR1 SQVTM, CDR2 ANQGSEA. CDR3 length: 17 amino acids. The CDR3 region is CSVEGSPSAGGSYEQYF. CDR3 bases: TGCAGCGTTGAAGGCTCCCCCTCAGCGGGAGGATCCTACGAGCAGTACTTC.

This sequence joins TRBV7-9 and TRBJ2-5; no firm D call. There are 13 residues in the CDR3. Germline CDR1 and CDR2: SEHNR and FQNEAQ (reference sequence). V was trimmed by 4 bases and J by 3 bases, leaving 9 bases between them. This CDR3 is CASSSVRKETQYF. The DNA for the CDR3 is TGTGCCAGCAGCTCGGTCCGAAAAGAGACCCAGTACTTC.

This sequence joins TRBV19 and TRBJ2-7; no firm D call. The CDR3 is made up of 13 amino acids. Germline V gives CDR1 LNHDA, CDR2 SQIVND (reference sequence). Trimming left V 3 bases short and J 2 bases short, with 8 bases between. The CDR3 sequence: CASSIGQAYEQYF. DNA of the CDR3: TGTGCCAGTAGTATCGGCCAGGCCTACGAGCAGTACTTC.

The V and J genes are TRBV4-1 and TRBJ1-1; D uncertain. Between the trimmed V and J ends, which lost 0 bases and 1 base, there was a span of 9 bases. This CDR3 comprises 15 residues. Germline V lookup: CDR1 MGHRA, CDR2 YSYEKL. Here the CDR3 reads CASSQEVRENTEAFF. The CDR3 DNA follows: TGCGCCAGCAGCCAAGAAGTAAGAGAGAACACTGAAGCTTTCTTT.

V gene TRBV18 combines with J gene TRBJ1-2; D possibly corresponds to TRBD1 (5 bases). V gave up 4 bases and J gave up 8 bases, with 17 bases separating them. The CDR3 is 14 residues long. Germline-derived CDR1 and CDR2 are KGHSH and LQKENI. CDR3 region: CASSLGTDPPGYTF. For the CDR3, the DNA is TGTGCCAGCTCACTCGGGACGGATCCTCCCGGCTACACCTTC.

The chain recombines TRBV4-3 with TRBJ1-1; perhaps TRBD1 as D (5 bases). In germline, CDR1 is LGHNA, CDR2 YSLEER. V was clipped by 5 bases and J by 1 base, with 14 bases between them. This CDR3 has 15 amino acids. The CDR3 is CASSGGGFGNTEAFF. DNA of the CDR3: TGCGCCAGCAGCGGGGGGGGGTTTGGGAACACTGAAGCTTTCTTT.